This T cell receptor beta chain emerged from a study of PD-1 blockade in classical Hodgkin lymphoma. Overall study findings and caveats: While CD8+ TCR diversity did not rise significantly by C4D1, CD4+ TCR diversity did. Nothing has yet pinned down what causes the repertoire differences, possibly disease activity or prior therapy. When set against healthy donors, newly diagnosed patients were reported to show lower baseline TCR diversity.

Assay: immunoSEQ multiplex PCR; the TCRdb copy retains only in-frame clones and omits some. The table includes about 41,000 clones, about 85% detected once. The CDR3 runs to 15 residues. The germline gives CDR1 SQVTM, CDR2 ANQGSEA. V lost 7 bases, J lost 9 bases, and 14 bases stayed unmatched. With respect to this clone: Its cognate antigen is unknown.

Each of the patients experienced relapse following autologous stem cell transplantation, and their brentuximab vedotin exposure differed. Sample: peripheral blood mononuclear cells (PBMCs), taken before the second cycle of nivolumab. The chain links TRBV29-1 to TRBJ2-1; 11 bases align to TRBD2. This TCR was sampled from a human donor with classical Hodgkin lymphoma. The CDR3 nucleotides are TGCAGCGCCGAGGGTGGGCTAGCGGGAGGTCTTGAGCAGTTCTTC. This encodes CSAEGGLAGGLEQFF.